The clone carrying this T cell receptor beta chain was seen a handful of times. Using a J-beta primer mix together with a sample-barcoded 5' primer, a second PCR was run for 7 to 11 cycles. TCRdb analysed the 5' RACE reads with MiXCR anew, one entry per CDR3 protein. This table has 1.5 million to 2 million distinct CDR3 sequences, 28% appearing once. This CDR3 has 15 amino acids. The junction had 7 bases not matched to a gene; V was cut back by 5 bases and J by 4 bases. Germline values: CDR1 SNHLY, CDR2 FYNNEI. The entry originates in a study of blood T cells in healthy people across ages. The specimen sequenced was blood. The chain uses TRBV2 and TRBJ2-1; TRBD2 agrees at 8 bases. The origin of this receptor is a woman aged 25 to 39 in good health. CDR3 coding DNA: TGTGCCAGCAGTAGACGGGAGGGGAATTACAATGAGCAGTTCTTC. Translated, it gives CASSRREGNYNEQFF.